This T cell receptor beta chain was retrieved from a study of shared clonotypes between healthy human individuals. Turning to the study itself: Per donor, three plates held CD4 naive cells, three held CD4 memory, two held CD8 naive and one held CD8 memory. Study-level points and caveats: Only blood was sampled; tissue repertoires likely differ. Across a handful of donors, naive CD4 shared roughly 5.2%, naive CD8 over 3%, memory CD4 about 2.5%, memory CD8 about 0.38%. The study's rarefaction showed incomplete sorted-subset sequencing despite large depth.

Measured with immunoSEQ multiplex PCR; TCRdb has only the in-frame clones, and not every one. The sample has under 1,100,000 clones, about 76% seen once; the top ten hold about 1.5%. In germline, CDR1 is SGHTA, CDR2 FQGNSA. The CDR3 sequence is 15 residues long. Trimming shortened V by 1 base and J by 7 bases, and 13 bases separated the two germline ends. This clone has just one count. What it binds is unknown. The V call is TRBV7-2, the J call TRBJ1-4; TRBD1 might be the D (6 bases). Sequenced sample: memory CD4+ T cells sorted from blood. The sample's subset: CD45RA-negative fraction. The TCR sequence derives from a man in his late teens or twenties in good health. The CDR3 DNA is TGTGCCAGCAGCTTAGTCTCCGGGGGCGGTGAAAAACTGTTTTTT. Protein sequence: CASSLVSGGGEKLFF.